Listed below are T cell receptor beta chains from one sample, sequenced in a study of identical twins. MiXCR, applied by TCRdb to the 5' RACE reads, yields one record per CDR3 protein. The table shows roughly 690,000 distinct CDR3 sequences, with 20% to 25% occurring only once. The same sample was also used in a study of T cells expressing NK-cell markers.

Input material: PBMCs. All receptors come from a woman aged 18 to 35 in good health. Each CDR3 is given with its conserved first and last residue. D genes are given only for firm matches. Clone size is stated in some rows and not others, as once, few, many or a class when expanded.

>TRBV11-2|-|TRBJ2-4|-
CASSFNSVAKNIQYF
TGTGCCAGCAGCTTTAACAGCGTAGCGAAAAACATTCAGTACTTC
>TRBV5-8|-|TRBJ2-5|-
CASSRKEGGYQETQYF
TGTGCCAGCAGCCGAAAAGAGGGGGGTTACCAAGAGACCCAGTACTTC
>TRBV20-1|-|TRBJ2-1|TRBD2
CSASSGRSDEQFF
TGCAGTGCTAGCAGCGGGAGAAGCGATGAGCAGTTCTTC
>TRBV9|few|TRBJ1-6|-
CASNVGGSPLHF
TGTGCCAGCAACGTCGGGGGGTCACCCCTCCACTTT
>TRBV15|-|TRBJ2-3|TRBD2
CATSKPSGGAHTQYF
TGTGCCACCAGCAAACCTAGCGGGGGGGCCCATACGCAGTATTTT
>TRBV5-1|few|TRBJ2-1|-
CASSVANLYNEQFF
TGCGCCAGCAGCGTGGCTAACCTATACAATGAGCAGTTCTTC
>TRBV20-1|-|TRBJ2-7|-
CSAREAGREQYF
TGCAGTGCTAGAGAAGCGGGCCGCGAGCAGTACTTC
>TRBV10-3|-|TRBJ2-2|TRBD2
CATRGLAGALRTGELFF
TGTGCCACCCGCGGACTAGCGGGGGCCTTGAGGACCGGGGAGCTGTTTTTT
>TRBV6-5|many|TRBJ2-1|TRBD2
CASSYSGSSYNEQFF
TGTGCCAGCAGTTATAGCGGGAGTTCCTACAATGAGCAGTTCTTC
>TRBV20-1|many|TRBJ2-1|TRBD2
CSALRYDGLALYNEQFF
TGCAGTGCCCTACGATACGATGGACTAGCCTTATACAATGAGCAGTTCTTC
>TRBV20-1|-|TRBJ2-4|TRBD2
CSGAGTRHIQYF
TGCAGTGGGGCGGGGACTAGGCACATTCAGTACTTC
>TRBV7-9|few|TRBJ2-3|-
CASSFSQGPDTQYF
TGTGCCAGCAGCTTCAGCCAGGGCCCAGATACGCAGTATTTT
>TRBV2|-|TRBJ2-2|TRBD1
CASHLTGANTGELFF
TGTGCCAGTCACCTCACAGGGGCGAACACCGGGGAGCTGTTTTTT
>TRBV7-8|-|TRBJ2-3|-
CASSLWLTSTDTQYF
TGTGCCAGCAGCTTATGGCTTACTAGCACAGATACGCAGTATTTT
>TRBV5-6|-|TRBJ2-2|-
CASRSVAADPTGELFF
TGTGCCAGCAGATCCGTGGCAGCGGACCCGACCGGGGAGCTGTTTTTT
>TRBV11-2|few|TRBJ2-7|-
CASSLVYGEQYF
TGTGCCAGCAGCTTAGTTTATGGCGAGCAGTACTTC
>TRBV20-1|-|TRBJ1-2|TRBD1
CSAPDRGGGYTF
TGCAGTGCTCCCGACAGGGGTGGCGGCTACACCTTC
>TRBV12-3/TRBV12-4|many|TRBJ2-1|TRBD1
CASSLGQGARRQFF
TGTGCCAGCAGTTTAGGCCAGGGGGCTCGCCGGCAGTTCTTC
>TRBV4-3|-|TRBJ2-5|TRBD2
CASSLALGRAQETQYF
TGCGCCAGCAGCCTTGCATTGGGGAGGGCTCAAGAGACCCAGTACTTC
>TRBV5-1|-|TRBJ2-1|-
CASSYQSGGNEQFF
TGCGCCAGCAGCTACCAAAGCGGTGGGAATGAGCAGTTCTTC
>TRBV20-1|few|TRBJ2-2|-
CSARRGSNTGELFF
TGCAGTGCTAGAAGAGGGTCGAACACCGGGGAGCTGTTTTTT
>TRBV7-6|-|TRBJ2-3|-
CASSPVQARTDTQYF
TGTGCCAGCAGCCCCGTGCAGGCCCGCACAGATACGCAGTATTTT
>TRBV7-9|few|TRBJ2-7|TRBD1
CASSPWTGNYEQYF
TGTGCCAGCAGCCCCTGGACAGGGAACTACGAGCAGTACTTC
>TRBV20-1|few|TRBJ2-3|-
CSARTRRTDTQYF
TGCAGTGCTAGGACTAGACGCACAGATACGCAGTATTTT
>TRBV12-3/TRBV12-4|many|TRBJ1-1|-
CASRLQGFNTEAFF
TGTGCCAGCCGTCTTCAGGGCTTTAACACTGAAGCTTTCTTT
>TRBV9|few|TRBJ2-7|TRBD2
CASSVKPAGAPYEQYF
TGTGCCAGCAGCGTCAAACCAGCGGGAGCTCCCTACGAGCAGTACTTC
>TRBV5-1|-|TRBJ1-2|-
CASSLPSGALDGYTF
TGCGCCAGCAGCTTACCTTCCGGGGCACTCGATGGCTACACCTTC
>TRBV4-1|-|TRBJ1-2|TRBD1
CASSQAWGQGFYGYTF
TGCGCCAGCAGCCAAGCTTGGGGACAGGGATTCTATGGCTACACCTTC
>TRBV6-5|-|TRBJ2-1|TRBD2
CASSYNSGREVREFF
TGTGCCAGCAGTTACAATAGCGGGAGAGAGGTTCGGGAGTTCTTC
>TRBV25-1|-|TRBJ2-2|-
CASSQGELFF
TGTGCCAGCTCGCAGGGGGAGCTGTTTTTT
>TRBV11-2|-|TRBJ1-2|TRBD1
CASQQGPNYGYTF
TGTGCCAGCCAACAGGGGCCGAACTATGGCTACACCTTC
>TRBV9|-|TRBJ2-3|TRBD2
CASSVSSTSSTDTQYF
TGTGCCAGCAGCGTATCTTCGACTAGCTCCACAGATACGCAGTATTTT
>TRBV5-1|-|TRBJ2-1|-
CASSSDSRGQFF
TGCGCCAGCAGCTCGGACAGTCGGGGGCAGTTCTTC
>TRBV20-1|few|TRBJ2-3|TRBD2
CSARDLAGPTPDTQYF
TGCAGTGCTAGAGATCTAGCGGGGCCCACCCCAGATACGCAGTATTTT
>TRBV6-5|few|TRBJ1-1|TRBD1
CASSYWDRGREAFF
TGTGCCAGCAGTTACTGGGACAGGGGGCGGGAAGCTTTCTTT
>TRBV29-1|-|TRBJ2-3|-
CSVFTSTDTQYF
TGCAGCGTTTTTACTAGCACAGATACGCAGTATTTT
>TRBV20-1|few|TRBJ2-1|-
CSARVADYSYNEQFF
TGCAGTGCTAGGGTAGCGGATTACTCCTACAATGAGCAGTTCTTC
>TRBV12-3/TRBV12-4|few|TRBJ2-7|-
CASSLKRGTYEQYF
TGTGCCAGCAGCCTAAAACGGGGGACCTACGAGCAGTACTTC
>TRBV12-3/TRBV12-4|-|TRBJ2-3|TRBD2
CASSFRGSGTDTQYF
TGTGCCAGCAGTTTTCGCGGGAGTGGGACAGATACGCAGTATTTT
>TRBV9|many|TRBJ2-1|-
CASSPSRDAETDEQFF
TGTGCCAGCAGCCCAAGCCGGGACGCTGAGACGGATGAGCAGTTCTTC
>TRBV20-1|few|TRBJ2-4|TRBD1
CSAGDRVAKNIQYF
TGCAGTGCTGGGGACAGGGTAGCCAAAAACATTCAGTACTTC
>TRBV7-2|-|TRBJ1-2|-
CASSSLGQGYGYTF
TGTGCCAGCAGCTCCCTCGGCCAGGGCTATGGCTACACCTTC
>TRBV20-1|many|TRBJ2-7|TRBD1
CSAPGQGKEQYF
TGCAGTGCTCCGGGACAGGGGAAAGAGCAGTACTTC
>TRBV18|-|TRBJ2-1|-
CASSPDQRDEQFF
TGTGCCAGCTCACCAGACCAGAGGGATGAGCAGTTCTTC
>TRBV7-2|few|TRBJ2-5|-
CASSLVRMGLGQETQYF
TGTGCCAGCAGCTTAGTTAGGATGGGGCTGGGGCAAGAGACCCAGTACTTC
>TRBV6-5|-|TRBJ2-4|-
CASSLTEQAKNIQYF
TGTGCCAGCAGTTTGACAGAGCAAGCCAAAAACATTCAGTACTTC
>TRBV5-1|many|TRBJ1-2|-
CASRIEGSLYGYTF
TGCGCCAGCAGGATAGAGGGTTCCCTCTATGGCTACACCTTC
>TRBV18|-|TRBJ2-6|-
CASSPGQGGANVLTF
TGTGCCAGCTCACCAGGGCAGGGAGGCGCCAACGTCCTGACTTTC
>TRBV20-1|few|TRBJ2-2|TRBD1
CSVRQGPGELFF
TGCAGTGTCAGACAGGGGCCCGGGGAGCTGTTTTTT
>TRBV10-3|few|TRBJ2-2|-
CAIRPGTVIEANGELFF
TGTGCCATCAGACCCGGGACCGTCATCGAAGCCAACGGGGAGCTGTTTTTT
>TRBV3-1|-|TRBJ2-5|TRBD2
CASSRKKLAGGPETQYF
TGTGCCAGCAGCCGTAAAAAACTAGCGGGGGGTCCAGAGACCCAGTACTTC
>TRBV10-1|-|TRBJ2-2|TRBD2
CASSVFSERGDRDTGELFF
TGCGCCAGCAGTGTATTCAGCGAGCGGGGCGATCGGGACACCGGGGAGCTGTTTTTT
>TRBV12-3/TRBV12-4|many|TRBJ1-5|-
CASNLGQNQPQHF
TGTGCCAGCAATTTAGGACAAAATCAGCCCCAGCATTTT
>TRBV7-2|-|TRBJ2-1|-
CASSFPRTLGLGEQFF
TGTGCCAGCAGCTTCCCCAGGACCCTCGGTCTTGGTGAGCAGTTCTTC
>TRBV20-1|many|TRBJ2-3|-
CSAPVVPEDTQYF
TGCAGTGCTCCCGTAGTACCGGAAGATACGCAGTATTTT
>TRBV6-5|-|TRBJ2-5|-
CASSSEGGDFQETQYF
TGTGCCAGCAGTTCTGAGGGGGGGGACTTCCAAGAGACCCAGTACTTC
>TRBV12-3/TRBV12-4|few|TRBJ2-3|-
CASSSGGGVTQYF
TGTGCCAGCAGTTCAGGAGGGGGAGTTACGCAGTATTTT
>TRBV12-3/TRBV12-4|many|TRBJ2-5|TRBD1
CASTLTGKGTQYF
TGTGCCAGCACCTTGACAGGGAAGGGGACCCAGTACTTC
>TRBV6-1|-|TRBJ1-1|-
CASIDRYTEAFF
TGTGCCAGCATTGACAGATACACTGAAGCTTTCTTT